The clone carrying this T cell receptor beta chain was seen a handful of times. Its target is not known. This record comes from a study of T cell clones after liver transplantation. As for the study in general: Tolerance: complete withdrawal held at least one year, liver enzymes staying within twice normal. Study-wide results and limits: A larger donor-reactive than third-party decline suggested partial antigen-specific deletion.

This table comes from immunoSEQ multiplex PCR, and its TCRdb copy is limited to in-frame clones, with some not included. Of some 120,000 clones listed, 90% are singletons. Thawed unstimulated PBMCs were FACS-sorted by CD3, CD4 and CD8 into two populations. This CDR3 comprises 15 residues. V lost 6 bases and J lost 4; bases outside the gene matches: 6. The germline CDR1 and CDR2 sequences are SGHTA and FQGTGA. This specimen was CD4+ T cells from blood, taken 12 months after liver transplant. V usage is TRBV7-3 and J usage is TRBJ2-2, with 9 bases fitting TRBD1. The TCR sequence derives from a human patient who received a liver transplant. Part of the T cell pool may stem from the graft donor. CDR3 coding DNA: TGTGCCAGCAGAGCTACAGGGGGCGTCACCGGGGAGCTGTTTTTT. Encoded protein: CASRATGGVTGELFF. Full variable domain (remainder filled in from reference TRBV7-3 and TRBJ2-2): GAGVSQTPSNKVTEKGKYVELRCDPISGHTALYWYRQSLGQGPEFLIYFQGTGAADDSGLPNDRFFAVRPEGSVSTLKIQRTERGDSAVYLCASRATGGVTGELFFGEGSRLTVL.